This is a list of T cell receptor beta chains from one sample in a study of regulatory T cells in long-lasting Graves disease. Each CDR3 protein gets one entry after TCRdb re-called the reads with MiXCR. This table has some 660 distinct CDR3 sequences, 58% appearing once. This specimen consisted of peripheral blood mononuclear cells (PBMCs), obtained with antithyroid drug treatment, in newly diagnosed or persistent Graves disease (not recorded which). These receptors all stem from a female donor with Graves disease. Both conserved end residues are part of each CDR3.

TRBJ2-7,TRBV2,CASNRGFDEQYF
TRBJ1-1,TRBV7-9,CASRAGANTEAFF
TRBJ2-1,TRBV20-1,CSGRRGGAGLDNEQFF
TRBJ1-4,TRBV27,CASSSQGFEKLFF
TRBJ1-5,TRBV27,CASSSSGVNQPQHF
TRBJ1-6,TRBV12-3/TRBV12-4,CASSLQGVDSPLHF
TRBJ2-1,TRBV23-1,CASSSGTSGNEQFF
TRBJ1-1,TRBV5-1,CASSYQGTNVDEDHTEAFF
TRBJ1-1,TRBV7-9,CASSFSPEGLGAFF
TRBJ1-5,TRBV5-1,CASSLAGDSNQPQHF
TRBJ2-7,TRBV29-1,CAAQTGDEQYF
TRBJ2-1,TRBV30,CACLTYNEQFF
TRBJ2-7,TRBV20-1,CSAPAGDRGSHEQYF
TRBJ1-1,TRBV9,CASSVETNTEAFF
TRBJ2-7,TRBV27,CASGLGLAYEQYF
TRBJ2-1,TRBV20-1,CSARDYTGTSGTPNEQFF
TRBJ1-1,TRBV6-2/TRBV6-3,CASFGGPFWTEAFF
TRBJ1-4,TRBV15,CATSRDLRGTNEKLFF
TRBJ1-1,TRBV7-2,CASSLALGGGTEAFF
TRBJ1-4,TRBV28,CASSLGGAANEKLFF
TRBJ2-5,TRBV15,CATSRDEQETQYF